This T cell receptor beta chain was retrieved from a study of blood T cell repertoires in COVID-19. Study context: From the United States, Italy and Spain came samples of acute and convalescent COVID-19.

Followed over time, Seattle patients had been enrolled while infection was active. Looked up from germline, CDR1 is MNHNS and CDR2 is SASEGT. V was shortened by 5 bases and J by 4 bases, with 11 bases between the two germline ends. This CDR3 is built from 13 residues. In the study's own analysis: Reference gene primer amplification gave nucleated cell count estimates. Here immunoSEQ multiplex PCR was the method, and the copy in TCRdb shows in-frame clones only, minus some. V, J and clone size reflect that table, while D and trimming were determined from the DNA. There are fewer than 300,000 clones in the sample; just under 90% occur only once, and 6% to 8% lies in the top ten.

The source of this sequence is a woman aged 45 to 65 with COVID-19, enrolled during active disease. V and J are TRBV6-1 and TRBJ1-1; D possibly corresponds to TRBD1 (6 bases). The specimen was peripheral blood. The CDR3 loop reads CASSFRDITEAFF. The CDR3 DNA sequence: TGTGCCAGCAGTTTCCGGGACATCACTGAAGCTTTCTTT.